The present entry profiles one TCR beta chain with its context. This clone was found once. The specificity of this receptor is unknown. No per-base quality is available; no much larger clone lies one base away. Library creation used the immunoSEQ multiplex PCR assay. The table was pulled from immuneACCESS by TCRdb, which kept in-frame rearrangements only. Such tables lose some clones; where checked, under half of the loss comes from unresolved V genes, and the rest has no known cause. Here the sample has some 48,000 clones; approximately 96% occur a single time. The ten biggest clones cover under 0.9% of the sample. The data belong to a study of T cell changes during pregnancy in multiple sclerosis (dated by TCRdb to between 2018 and 2021). Some background on the complete study: The study looked at changes in the T cell repertoire across pregnancy in women with multiple sclerosis.

The germline V gene supplies CDR1 SGHAT and CDR2 FQNNGV. At the junction V is shortened by 1 base and J by 6 bases, with 6 bases in between. Taken from cysteine to phenylalanine, the CDR3 has 13 residues. The kept DNA is CDR3 alone, 39 bases in frame from the first base. This clonotype was sampled from a female donor with multiple sclerosis, enrolled in a pregnancy study. This specimen was peripheral blood, taken in the second trimester of pregnancy. The sequence is built from TRBV11-2 and TRBJ2-2; 6 matching bases give a weak D call of TRBD1. The DNA reads TGTGCCAGCAGCTTAGCAGGGGCCGGGGAGCTGTTTTTT. It translates as CASSLAGAGELFF.